Below, 20 T cell receptor beta chains from the same sample are listed, as sequenced in a study of siplizumab effects on memory and regulatory T cells. Using immunoSEQ multiplex PCR, the repertoire was profiled, and TCRdb retains in-frame clones only, with some absent. The sample lists 85,000 to 130,000 clones; about 91% were seen once. Sequencing used CD4+ T cells sorted from blood. These receptors were obtained from a human donor in good health. Some clones in this sample may be carry-over from other donors' samples.

V is TRBV11-1 and J is TRBJ1-1, with 9 nucleotides matching TRBD1. The CDR3 contains 16 residues. CDR1 and CDR2 (germline): SGHAT, FQDESV (reference sequence). V dropped 1 base and J dropped 0; count of bases not matched to a gene: 3. The CDR3: CASSLGRDRVNTEAFF. CDR3 DNA: TGTGCCAGCAGCTTAGGGAGGGACAGGGTGAACACTGAAGCTTTCTTT. The full variable domain, completed using reference TRBV11-1 and TRBJ1-1, is EAEVAQSPRYKITEKSQAVAFWCDPISGHATLYWYRQILGQGPELLVQFQDESVVDDSQLPKDRFSAERLKGVDSTLKIQPAELGDSAMYLCASSLGRDRVNTEAFFGQGTRLTVV.

The CDR3 DNA reads TGTGCCACCAGCAGAGAGAAAGGACTAGCGGGAGGCATCGGGGAGCTGTTTTTT. Translated, it gives CATSREKGLAGGIGELFF. The chain uses TRBV15 and TRBJ2-2, with TRBD2 identical over 14 bases. With V trimmed by 0 bases and J by 7 bases, 7 bases remained unmatched. The CDR3 has 18 amino acids. The germline V gene encodes CDR1 LNHNV and CDR2 YYDKDF (reference sequence).

Only one count was recorded for this clone. The chain employs TRBV5-5 and TRBJ2-7; 12 bases map to TRBD2. This CDR3 is 16 amino acids long. CDR1 and CDR2 (germline): SGHKS, YYEKEE (reference sequence). The V segment lost 5 bases and the J segment 4 bases; nucleotides outside the gene matches: 10. The CDR3 protein is CASSLAGLAGPYEQYF. For the CDR3, the DNA is TGTGCCAGCAGTCTGGCCGGACTAGCGGGGCCTTACGAGCAGTACTTC.

The J gene is TRBJ2-1, the V gene TRBV7-2, with D possibly being TRBD2 (6 bases). Deletions cut 5 bases from V and 6 bases from J, with 20 bases between. The germline gives CDR1 SGHTA, CDR2 FQGNSA. The CDR3 extends over 16 amino acids. The CDR3 sequence is CASSPFLSQGGNEQFF. The CDR3 DNA reads TGTGCCAGCAGCCCGTTTTTGAGTCAGGGAGGCAATGAGCAGTTCTTC.

The genes are TRBV7-9 and TRBJ2-7, with D tentatively TRBD2 (6 bases). Germline assignment: CDR1 SEHNR and CDR2 FQNEAQ (reference sequence). This CDR3 is built from 15 residues. The ends were cut back, 5 bases at V and 5 bases at J, with 19 bases in the middle. CDR3 coding DNA: TGTGCCAGCAGCCCCACATGGGGGGAAAAGGACGAGCAGTACTTC. Translation gives CASSPTWGEKDEQYF.

This chain joins TRBV5-5 and TRBJ2-3, with D hard to call. CDR1 and CDR2 from the germline V gene are SGHKS and YYEKEE (reference sequence). This CDR3 comprises 20 residues. The V end lost 4 bases, the J end lost 0 bases, and 27 bases lay between the germline ends. The CDR3 reads CASSRKYLLFGSLSTDTQYF. CDR3 coding DNA: TGTGCCAGCAGCAGAAAATACCTCTTGTTCGGGTCCTTGAGCACAGATACGCAGTATTTT.

The rearrangement uses TRBV5-1 and TRBJ2-2; 7 positions match TRBD1. The CDR3 is made up of 15 amino acids. Per the germline V gene, CDR1 is SGHRS and CDR2 is YFSETQ. V gave up 4 bases and J gave up 7 bases; unmatched junction bases: 10. CDR3 loop: CASSPRQGNYGELFF. Written as DNA, the CDR3 is TGCGCCAGCAGCCCACGACAGGGTAATTACGGGGAGCTGTTTTTT.

Here the CDR3 reads CASSFGLQKLHGELFF. For the CDR3, the DNA is TGTGCCAGCAGCTTCGGACTACAAAAGCTCCACGGGGAGCTGTTTTTT. The chain carries TRBV11-2 and TRBJ2-2, with D possibly TRBD2 on 6 matching bases. With 3 bases removed from V and 7 bases from J, the gap between germline ends came to 18 bases. CDR1 is SGHAT and CDR2 is FQNNGV in the germline V gene. The CDR3 is 16 residues long. The whole variable domain, filled in from reference TRBV11-2 and TRBJ2-2, reads EAGVAQSPRYKIIEKRQSVAFWCNPISGHATLYWYQQILGQGPKLLIQFQNNGVVDDSQLPKDRFSAERLKGVDSTLKIQPAKLEDSAVYLCASSFGLQKLHGELFFGEGSRLTVL.

The V and J genes are TRBV15 and TRBJ1-2; D gene unclear. Germline CDR1 LNHNV, CDR2 YYDKDF (reference sequence). The length of the CDR3 is 16 residues. The ends were cut back, 0 bases at V and 3 bases at J, with 14 bases in the middle. CDR3 coding DNA: TGTGCCACCAGCAGAGATGGGTCGGCCACTTACTATGGCTACACCTTC. It is translated as CATSRDGSATYYGYTF.

This clone was seen only once. DNA for the CDR3: TGTGCCTGGAGGGGCTCCAGCTCCTACGAGCAGTACTTC. This sequence encodes CAWRGSSSYEQYF. The V gene is TRBV30, the J gene TRBJ2-7; D gene uncertain. The CDR3 is 13 amino acids. The V end was cut by 3 bases, the J end by 0 bases, with 9 bases between. Looked up from germline, CDR1 is GTSNPN and CDR2 is SVGIG (reference sequence).

V usage is TRBV4-2 and J usage is TRBJ2-3; 8 positions match TRBD2. The CDR3 spans 15 residues. Germline assignment: CDR1 LGHNA and CDR2 YNFKEQ. Germline trimming cut 2 bases from V and 10 bases from J; bases unmatched to any gene: 11. CDR3 DNA sequence: TGTGCCAGCAGCCAAATTAGCGGGACTGGGGTCTCGCAGTATTTT. Protein sequence: CASSQISGTGVSQYF.

The chain links TRBV29-1 to TRBJ1-4, with a weak D call TRBD1 (5 bases). CDR1 SQVTM and CDR2 ANQGSEA come from the germline V gene. The CDR3 length is 12 residues. With 4 bases removed from V and 8 bases from J, the gap between germline ends came to 11 bases. CDR3: CSVGGSREKLFF. As DNA, the CDR3 is TGCAGCGTTGGGGGGTCTCGAGAAAAACTGTTTTTT.

The chain uses TRBV5-8 and TRBJ2-5; the match to TRBD1 covers 10 bases. The CDR3 loop spans 15 amino acids. Looked up from germline, CDR1 is SGHTS and CDR2 is YDEGEE. V was clipped by 4 bases and J by 5 bases; unmatched bases: 8. The CDR3 coding sequence is TGTGCCAGCAGCAAAAGGACAGGGGGGAAGGAGACCCAGTACTTC. The encoded protein is CASSKRTGGKETQYF. The full variable domain, completed using reference TRBV5-8 and TRBJ2-5, is EAGVTQSPTHLIKTRGQQATLRCSPISGHTSVYWYQQALGLGLQFLLWYDEGEERNRGNFPPRFSGRQFPNYSSELNVNALELEDSALYLCASSKRTGGKETQYFGPGTRLLVL.

The V call is TRBV21-1, the J call TRBJ1-1; the table's D call of TRBD1 was not tested on the DNA. TRBV21-1 constitutes a pseudogene. The CDR3 extends over 16 amino acids. In nucleotides, the CDR3 is TGTGCCAGCAGCAAAGAGGAGAGGGACAGGGTCACTGAAGCTTTCTTT. It translates to CASSKEERDRVTEAFF.

The chain is built from TRBV13 and TRBJ2-7, with D maybe TRBD2 (5 bases). Trimming removed 5 bases at V and 1 base at J, with 21 bases between. There are 17 residues in the CDR3. Germline V gives CDR1 PRHDT, CDR2 FYEKMQ (reference sequence). DNA of the CDR3: TGTGCCAGCAGCGATACCTACTCGCAGGACTCGTCCTACGAGCAGTACTTC. Protein sequence: CASSDTYSQDSSYEQYF.

V and J are TRBV2 and TRBJ1-5; no clear D gene. The length of the CDR3 is 12 residues. Trimming stripped 4 bases from V and 6 bases from J, with 7 bases between. CDR1 and CDR2 from the germline V gene are SNHLY and FYNNEI. The CDR3 DNA follows: TGTGCCAGCAGTGTATGGGGTCAGCCCCAGCATTTT. Translated, it gives CASSVWGQPQHF.

The V gene is TRBV15, the J gene TRBJ1-1; tentative D call: TRBD1 (5 bases). V was cut by 3 bases and J by 2 bases, with 10 bases left in between. The germline CDR1 and CDR2 sequences are LNHNV and YYDKDF (reference sequence). The CDR3 length is 14 residues. CDR3 amino acids: CATSSRGVNTEAFF. In DNA form, the CDR3 reads TGTGCCACCAGCAGCCGAGGGGTAAACACTGAAGCTTTCTTT.

V and J are TRBV5-1 and TRBJ2-1; TRBD2 aligns across 10 bases. V shed 8 bases, J shed 6 bases, and the junction held 2 bases outside the gene matches. The germline gives CDR1 SGHRS, CDR2 YFSETQ. This CDR3 region has 12 residues. The CDR3 coding sequence is TGCGCCAGTAAGCGGGAGGGCAATGAGCAGTTCTTC. The encoded protein is CASKREGNEQFF.

The chain combines TRBV7-9 with TRBJ1-1, with TRBD1 as a possible D gene (6 bases). The ends were cut back, 3 bases at V and 3 bases at J, with 8 bases in the middle. CDR3 length: 13 amino acids. Germline CDR1 is SEHNR and CDR2 is FQNEAQ (reference sequence). CDR3 DNA sequence: TGTGCCAGCAGCTTCAGACAGGACACTGAAGCTTTCTTT. As protein: CASSFRQDTEAFF.

J is TRBJ1-3 and V is TRBV18; D gene ambiguous. Germline CDR1 is KGHSH and CDR2 is LQKENI. CDR3 length equals 16 residues. The germline V and J ends were trimmed by 2 bases and 0 bases, with 11 bases remaining between them. CDR3: CASSPSRRDSGNTIYF. CDR3 bases: TGTGCCAGCTCACCAAGCAGACGGGACTCTGGAAACACCATATATTTT.